These 29 T cell receptor beta chains were all obtained from the same sample, sequenced in a study of T cell responses to AZD1222 COVID-19 vaccine (dated by TCRdb to about 2021). The library came from the immunoSEQ multiplex PCR assay. Held by TCRdb, this immuneACCESS table contains in-frame sequences only and omits some clones. Under half of the omission traces to an unresolved V gene where checked; the cause of the rest is unknown. For this sample there are fewer than 150,000 clones; over 90% appear just once. The ten most abundant clones make up about 1% of the sample. According to the study, the label for this sample's time point signals: baseline before first vaccination. The sequenced sample was peripheral blood, obtained on day 0 of AZD1222 vaccination. The receptors were gathered from an adult in good health.

J is TRBJ1-6 and V is TRBV27, with a weak D call TRBD1 (6 bases). Germline loops: CDR1 MNHEY, CDR2 SMNVEV (reference sequence). Between the trimmed V and J ends, which lost 7 bases and 5 bases, there was a span of 12 bases. The CDR3 is 14 residues long. CDR3: CASTRQAHNSPLHF. The CDR3 coding sequence is TGTGCCAGCACCCGACAGGCCCATAATTCACCCCTCCACTTT.

This chain links TRBV10-3 with TRBJ1-2, with D hard to call. CDR1 ENHRY and CDR2 SYGVKD come from the germline V gene. Trimming pared 3 bases from V and 8 bases from J, leaving 13 bases between. The CDR3 is made up of 13 amino acids. As DNA, the CDR3 is TGTGCCATCAGTGATGGGCTCTTCCGGGGCTACACCTTC. Protein: CAISDGLFRGYTF.

J is TRBJ2-2 and V is TRBV12-3 or TRBV12-4; D ambiguous. The CDR3 contains 11 residues. Trimming took 3 bases from V and 8 from J, leaving 4 bases between them. DNA for the CDR3: TGTGCCAGCAGTTTCGGGGGGGAGCTGTTTTTT. This translates into CASSFGGELFF.

The CDR3 DNA reads TGCAGTGCCCCTCGACAGTTAGGCTACACCTTC. It specifies CSAPRQLGYTF. The chain couples TRBV20-1 to TRBJ1-2, with a weak D call TRBD1 (5 bases). The V and J ends lost 6 bases and 8 bases respectively, with 13 bases between them. This CDR3 region has 11 residues. Germline V gives CDR1 DFQATT, CDR2 SNEGSKA (reference sequence).

The V and J genes are TRBV27 and TRBJ1-1, with no clear D. With 3 bases removed from V and 5 bases from J, the gap between germline ends came to 13 bases. The CDR3 consists of 14 residues. CDR1 and CDR2 (germline): MNHEY, SMNVEV (reference sequence). The CDR3 DNA follows: TGTGCCAGCAGTTTCGCACCCCTGGGGACTGAAGCTTTCTTT. Amino acids: CASSFAPLGTEAFF.

The sample holds one count of this clone. The chain combines TRBV5-5 with TRBJ2-5; D call uncertain. The CDR3 consists of 15 residues. V lost 0 bases, J lost 5 bases, and 14 bases lay in between. Germline V gene sequence: CDR1 SGHKS, CDR2 YYEKEE (reference sequence). CDR3 protein: CASSLVWLAAETQYF. The CDR3 bases are TGTGCCAGCAGCTTGGTGTGGTTGGCAGCGGAGACCCAGTACTTC.

The chain has TRBV6-6 and TRBJ1-2; 7 bases line up with TRBD1. This CDR3 region has 14 residues. V lost 5 bases, J lost 4 bases, and 7 bases stayed unmatched. The V gene's germline CDR1 is MNHNY and CDR2 SVGAGI (reference sequence). Here the CDR3 DNA reads TGTGCCAGCAGTCACAGGGGAAGGAGCTATGGCTACACCTTC. It translates to CASSHRGRSYGYTF.

This clone was observed a single time. The same CDR3 can be traced to other DNA sequences in this sample. The rearrangement uses TRBV24-1 and TRBJ1-2; D not certain. The CDR3 loop spans 14 amino acids. Trimming pared 2 bases from V and 4 bases from J, leaving 10 bases between. The germline gives CDR1 KGHDR, CDR2 SFDVKD. CDR3 protein: CATSDSGRTYGYTF. The CDR3 DNA follows: TGTGCCACCAGTGATTCGGGCAGGACCTATGGCTACACCTTC.

The chain employs TRBV12-5 and TRBJ2-2, with D unresolved. Germline CDR1 is LGHNT and CDR2 is FRNRAP. Trimming removed 6 bases from V and 3 bases from J, with 17 bases in between. The CDR3 extends over 16 amino acids. Here the CDR3 reads CASGSSRGPDTGELFF. CDR3 bases: TGTGCTAGTGGATCATCTCGAGGCCCGGACACCGGGGAGCTGTTTTTT.

The chain couples TRBV12-3 or TRBV12-4 to TRBJ1-5; the D gene is possibly TRBD1 (5 bases). With 8 bases removed from V and 4 bases from J, the gap between germline ends came to 9 bases. There are 12 residues in the CDR3. The CDR3 region is CASRDPNQPQHF. In nucleotides, the CDR3 is TGTGCCAGCCGGGACCCTAATCAGCCCCAGCATTTT.

The chain uses TRBV6-4 and TRBJ2-1; 13 bases are a match to TRBD2. J was trimmed by 4 bases and V by 6 bases; bases with no gene match: 3. This CDR3 comprises 15 residues. CDR1 and CDR2 from the germline V gene are MRHNA and SNTAGT. The CDR3 protein is CASSPTSGGYNEQFF. The CDR3 DNA sequence: TGTGCCAGCAGCCCGACTAGCGGGGGGTACAATGAGCAGTTCTTC.

This chain connects TRBV11-2 to TRBJ2-1; D remains unclear. Germline lookup yields CDR1 SGHAT and CDR2 FQNNGV. Between the trimmed V and J ends, which lost 1 base and 4 bases, there was a span of 8 bases. The CDR3 is made up of 14 amino acids. CDR3 coding DNA: TGTGCCAGCAGCTTAGCGTGGCAATACAATGAGCAGTTCTTC. Translation gives CASSLAWQYNEQFF.

The CDR3 sequence is CATSGQTSYEQYF. CDR3 nucleotides: TGTGCCACCTCGGGACAGACCTCCTACGAGCAGTACTTC. V is TRBV6-5 and J is TRBJ2-7; 7 bases fit TRBD1. Germline lookup yields CDR1 MNHEY and CDR2 SVGAGI. V lost 10 bases and J lost 0; bases outside the gene matches: 6. The CDR3 is made up of 13 amino acids.

J is TRBJ2-2 and V is TRBV7-9, with 8 bases that match TRBD1. The germline V gene encodes CDR1 SEHNR and CDR2 FQNEAQ (reference sequence). This CDR3 has 15 residues. After removal of 4 bases from V and 1 base from J, the junction contained 2 bases not matched to a gene. The CDR3, as DNA: TGTGCCAGCAGCTCAGGGACAGGGAACACCGGGGAGCTGTTTTTT. This gives the protein CASSSGTGNTGELFF.

The rearrangement joins TRBV27 to TRBJ1-3; no clear D gene. The V gene's germline CDR1 is MNHEY and CDR2 SMNVEV (reference sequence). Trimming stripped 6 bases from V and 0 bases from J, with 15 bases between. The CDR3 length is 16 residues. The DNA for the CDR3 is TGTGCCAGCAGCCGCCGACACGAGCTCTCTGGAAACACCATATATTTT. Translating it yields CASSRRHELSGNTIYF.

The V gene is TRBV5-5, the J gene TRBJ2-3; tentatively, D is TRBD2 (7 bases). This CDR3 is built from 16 residues. V gave up 0 bases and J gave up 2 bases, with 13 bases separating them. Germline V gene sequence: CDR1 SGHKS, CDR2 YYEKEE (reference sequence). The CDR3 region has the DNA TGTGCCAGCAGCTTGGGGTACGGGGGGCTCACAGATACGCAGTATTTT. It specifies CASSLGYGGLTDTQYF.

This rearrangement joins TRBV2 to TRBJ2-7; 9 bases are a match to TRBD1. Germline trimming cut 6 bases from V and 3 bases from J; bases unmatched to any gene: 9. The germline V gene has CDR1 SNHLY and CDR2 FYNNEI. The CDR3 totals 15 residues. The DNA of the CDR3 is TGTGCCAGCAGCGATACAGGGGGCGCGGGCTACGAGCAGTACTTC. Its translation is CASSDTGGAGYEQYF.

The chain carries TRBV3-1 (or the pseudogene TRBV3-2) and TRBJ2-1, with 7 bases that match TRBD1. Germline V CDR1 and CDR2: LGHDT, YNNKEL (reference sequence). This CDR3 spans 15 amino acids. Trimming removed 0 bases from V and 3 bases from J; junction bases left unmatched: 2. The CDR3 coding sequence is TGTGCCAGCAGCCAAGATCGGACAGGCTACAATGAGCAGTTCTTC. Translated: CASSQDRTGYNEQFF.

V usage is TRBV10-3 and J usage is TRBJ2-7; 10 nucleotides agree with TRBD2. Looked up from germline, CDR1 is ENHRY and CDR2 is SYGVKD. This CDR3 is 15 amino acids long. V lost 3 bases and J lost 5; bases outside the gene matches: 7. The chain's CDR3 is CAISERLAGNHEQYF. DNA of the CDR3: TGTGCCATCAGTGAAAGACTAGCGGGCAACCACGAGCAGTACTTC.

The chain has TRBV6-5 and TRBJ1-4; 8 bases agree with TRBD1. The length of the CDR3 is 16 residues. V was clipped by 2 bases and J by 7 bases; unmatched bases: 9. CDR1 MNHEY and CDR2 SVGAGI come from the germline V gene. The CDR3 DNA sequence: TGTGCCAGCAGTTACGACCCGGACAGGGCTCGTGAAAAACTGTTTTTT. Its translation is CASSYDPDRAREKLFF.

V usage is TRBV27 and J usage is TRBJ1-6; 8 positions agree with TRBD1. Looked up from germline, CDR1 is MNHEY and CDR2 is SMNVEV (reference sequence). The CDR3 is 14 amino acids. Losses at the gene ends were 3 bases for V and 10 bases for J; bases not matched to a gene: 5. This CDR3 reads CASSFTGTGSPLHF. CDR3 nucleotide sequence: TGTGCCAGCAGTTTTACCGGGACAGGCTCACCCCTCCACTTT.

In this sample, this clone turned up a few times. The V call is TRBV11-2, the J call TRBJ2-7, with a possible D match to TRBD1 (6 bases). Germline V gene data show CDR1 as SGHAT and CDR2 as FQNNGV. This CDR3 has 16 amino acids. The germline V and J ends were trimmed by 5 bases and 0 bases, with 17 bases remaining between them. The CDR3 nucleotides are TGTGCCAGCAGCCTAAGGAGGCCAGGGGTCTCCTACGAGCAGTACTTC. Translated, it gives CASSLRRPGVSYEQYF. Full variable domain (missing parts from reference TRBV11-2 and TRBJ2-7): EAGVAQSPRYKIIEKRQSVAFWCNPISGHATLYWYQQILGQGPKLLIQFQNNGVVDDSQLPKDRFSAERLKGVDSTLKIQPAKLEDSAVYLCASSLRRPGVSYEQYFGPGTRLTVT.

V is TRBV2 and J is TRBJ1-2; 7 bases map to TRBD1. Trimming at V came to 9 bases and at J to 0 bases, leaving 7 bases not matched to a gene. Germline V gives CDR1 SNHLY, CDR2 FYNNEI. This CDR3 has 14 residues. In nucleotides, the CDR3 is TGTGCCAGGATGGGACAGCGAGCTAACTATGGCTACACCTTC. This sequence encodes CARMGQRANYGYTF.

This sequence joins TRBV29-1 and TRBJ1-3, with TRBD1 matching over 7 bases. The J segment lost 4 bases and the V segment lost 5 bases, leaving 2 bases of the junction unmatched. CDR1 SQVTM and CDR2 ANQGSEA come from the germline V gene. This CDR3 spans 12 amino acids. CDR3 nucleotide sequence: TGCAGCGTTACAGGGGTGGGAAACACCATATATTTT. Protein: CSVTGVGNTIYF.

This chain links TRBV30 with TRBJ1-2; possible D gene TRBD1, 5 bases. V gave up 2 bases and J gave up 0 bases, with 10 bases separating them. This CDR3 has 14 residues. Germline V gene data show CDR1 as GTSNPN and CDR2 as SVGIG (reference sequence). The CDR3 loop reads CAWSPGTANYGYTF. The CDR3 DNA reads as TGTGCCTGGAGTCCCGGGACGGCTAACTATGGCTACACCTTC.

The chain recombines TRBV4-1 with TRBJ2-4; maybe TRBD2 (5 bases). CDR3 length: 15 amino acids. The V gene lost 0 bases and the J gene lost 9 bases, with 15 bases spanning the gap. Germline V gene data show CDR1 as MGHRA and CDR2 as YSYEKL. The CDR3 DNA reads TGCGCCAGCAGCCAAGAATTACCGAGCGGTGGCATTCAGTACTTC. Its protein product is CASSQELPSGGIQYF.

V is TRBV6-6 and J is TRBJ1-4; D is uncertain. The CDR3 has 13 amino acids. CDR1 MNHNY and CDR2 SVGAGI come from the germline V gene (reference sequence). The V end was cut by 7 bases, the J end by 6 bases, with 12 bases between. In DNA, the CDR3 is TGTGCCAGCAACGACCCTGGGGATGAAAAACTGTTTTTT. Translating gives CASNDPGDEKLFF.

The V and J genes are TRBV7-2 and TRBJ2-7, with D maybe TRBD1 (6 bases). The germline V and J ends were trimmed by 3 bases and 3 bases, with 9 bases remaining between them. The germline V gene has CDR1 SGHTA and CDR2 FQGNSA. The CDR3 contains 13 residues. CDR3 sequence: CASSFYRDYEQYF. CDR3 DNA: TGTGCCAGCAGCTTCTACAGGGACTACGAGCAGTACTTC.

The chain links TRBV9 to TRBJ2-5; 9 bases align to TRBD1. After removal of 3 bases from V and 5 bases from J, the junction contained 5 bases not matched to a gene. The CDR3 runs to 14 residues. CDR1 SGDLS and CDR2 YYNGEE come from the germline V gene. The CDR3 coding sequence is TGTGCCAGCAGCGGGGGGACAGGGTGGGAGACCCAGTACTTC. Protein product: CASSGGTGWETQYF.